The rows below give T cell receptor beta chains drawn from one sample of a study of T cells after yellow fever vaccination. TCRdb reprocessed the 5' RACE reads via MiXCR and lists one record per CDR3 protein. In the table there are roughly 500,000 distinct CDR3 sequences, around 21% of which are singletons. The sample in question was PBMCs, obtained 15 days after the yellow fever booster vaccination. The receptors originated from a man between 25 and 39 years old who received the YFV17D yellow fever vaccine. CDR3s include the opening cysteine and the closing phenylalanine or tryptophan. The D gene is left open where the match is weak. The size of a clone is reported for some rows only, either as once, few or many, or as a class for expanded clones.

j_call d_call v_call clone_size cdr3_nt cdr3_aa
TRBJ2-7 TRBD2 TRBV27 NA TGTGCCAGCAGGATTAGACTAGCGGGAGGGCCCTACGAGCAGTACTTC CASRIRLAGGPYEQYF
TRBJ2-7 TRBD1 TRBV7-2 once TGTGCCAGCAGCTTAGGACAGGGACAGATAAGGTACGAGCAGTACTTC CASSLGQGQIRYEQYF
TRBJ2-5 TRBD1 TRBV12-3/TRBV12-4 NA TGTGCCAGCAGACTGACAGGGCTGGGGGAGACCCAGTACTTC CASRLTGLGETQYF
TRBJ2-1 TRBD2 TRBV7-2 NA TGTGCCAGCAGCCACGTGAGCGGGAGGATTTATAATGAGCAGTTCTTC CASSHVSGRIYNEQFF
TRBJ2-3 NA TRBV7-3 NA TGTGCCAGCAGCTTAAGGGGTGGAGATACGCAGTATTTT CASSLRGGDTQYF
TRBJ2-1 NA TRBV10-3 NA TGTGCCATCAGAGGGCAGGAACTGTCCAATGAGCAGTTCTTC CAIRGQELSNEQFF
TRBJ2-3 NA TRBV12-3/TRBV12-4 few TGTGCCAGCAGTTTTTGGGCAGATACGCAGTATTTT CASSFWADTQYF
TRBJ1-1 NA TRBV20-1 few TGCAGTGCTAGTTCCAGGGGAGTGAACACTGAAGCTTTCTTT CSASSRGVNTEAFF
TRBJ2-2 NA TRBV7-3 NA TGTGCCAGCAGCTTATATGGGGGAGATCGGGCCGGGGAGCTGTTTTTT CASSLYGGDRAGELFF
TRBJ2-3 NA TRBV7-3 NA TGTGCCAGCAGCAAACGCGGCAGATTGGGGGCCGATACGCAGTATTTT CASSKRGRLGADTQYF
TRBJ2-6 NA TRBV25-1 few TGTGCCAGGCAGGCCAACGTCCTGACTTTC CARQANVLTF
TRBJ2-2 NA TRBV5-1 NA TGCGCCAGCAGCTTGGGCTTCCGAGCTGCCGGGGAGCTGTTTTTT CASSLGFRAAGELFF
TRBJ2-5 NA TRBV29-1 few TGCAGCGGGGTTGGACAGTCCCTACAAGAGACCCAGTACTTC CSGVGQSLQETQYF
TRBJ2-1 NA TRBV20-1 few TGCAGTGCTAAAAGGTTTAGCTCCTACAATGAGCAGTTCTTC CSAKRFSSYNEQFF
TRBJ2-1 NA TRBV28 NA TGTGCCAGCAGTTTGCCGGGACACTCCAATGAGCAGTTCTTC CASSLPGHSNEQFF
TRBJ2-7 TRBD2 TRBV7-2 NA TGTGCCAGCAGCTTAGGAGGGGGACTAGCGGGATTCGAGCAGTACTTC CASSLGGGLAGFEQYF
TRBJ2-7 TRBD2 TRBV12-3/TRBV12-4 few TGTGCCAGCACCCAAAGCGGGGGGAGCTCCTACGAGCAGTACTTC CASTQSGGSSYEQYF
TRBJ2-3 TRBD1 TRBV7-2 NA TGTGCCAGCAGCTTCGACAGGGGGCATAAGGATACGCAGTATTTT CASSFDRGHKDTQYF
TRBJ1-5 NA TRBV24-1 few TGTGCCACCAGTGACCTAGGCAATCAGCCCCAGCATTTT CATSDLGNQPQHF
TRBJ2-1 TRBD2 TRBV9 NA TGTGCCAGCAGCGTCGGACTAGCGGGAGGTGAGGATGAGCAGTTCTTC CASSVGLAGGEDEQFF
TRBJ1-2 NA TRBV7-9 NA TGTGCCAGCAGCCCCGGGGCTAACTATGGCTACACCTTC CASSPGANYGYTF
TRBJ1-4 NA TRBV28 few TGTGCCAGCAGTTCCCCAGGGTCTGATGAAAAACTGTTTTTT CASSSPGSDEKLFF
TRBJ2-1 TRBD2 TRBV7-2 NA TGTGCCAGCAGCTTTGGGACTAGGGTTCTGGGTGAGCAGTTCTTC CASSFGTRVLGEQFF
TRBJ2-3 TRBD1 TRBV10-2 NA TGCGCCAGCAGTCCGGACAGGGCACCAGATACGCAGTATTTT CASSPDRAPDTQYF
TRBJ1-1 NA TRBV5-1 once TGCGCCAGCAGCTTGGGGCGGATCATGAACACTGAAGCTTTCTTT CASSLGRIMNTEAFF
TRBJ2-3 TRBD2 TRBV27 NA TGTGCCAGCAGTTTAGTCGGGAGGGGACCCACAGATACGCAGTATTTT CASSLVGRGPTDTQYF
TRBJ2-7 NA TRBV7-9 few TGTGCCAGCAGCCAGGGACACGATTACGAGCAGTACTTC CASSQGHDYEQYF
TRBJ2-1 NA TRBV5-1 few TGCGCCAGCAGCTCCCTAACTAGTGACACGCCAAATGAGCAGTTCTTC CASSSLTSDTPNEQFF
TRBJ2-5 TRBD1 TRBV18 NA TGTGCCAGCTCACCTCCACGACAGGGCCTGGAAGAGACCCAGTACTTC CASSPPRQGLEETQYF
TRBJ2-7 NA TRBV15 NA TGTGCCACCAGCACGAGAAAATCCTCCGAGCAGTACTTC CATSTRKSSEQYF
TRBJ1-5 NA TRBV18 few TGTGCCAGCTCAGAGGTGAATCAGCCCCAGCATTTT CASSEVNQPQHF
TRBJ2-4 NA TRBV5-8 few TGTGCCAGTCAAAATTCTCTAGCCAAAAACATTCAGTACTTC CASQNSLAKNIQYF
TRBJ2-1 TRBD2 TRBV10-3 few TGTGCCATCAGTGAGCCGGCCTCCTCGGGGGGGGGACCTGGCTATGAGCAGTTCTTC CAISEPASSGGGPGYEQFF
TRBJ2-6 TRBD1 TRBV20-1 few TGCAGTGCTAGAGGTAGCCTTGGGACAGGGACTGGGGCCAACGTCCTGACTTTC CSARGSLGTGTGANVLTF
TRBJ2-7 TRBD2 TRBV5-1 few TGCGCCAGCAACGCCGCCTCGACTAGCGGGAGTTACGAGCAGTACTTC CASNAASTSGSYEQYF
TRBJ2-1 NA TRBV19 NA TGTGCCAGTAGTATCAGTACCGACTCCTACAATGAGCAGTTCTTC CASSISTDSYNEQFF
TRBJ2-7 NA TRBV7-2 many TGTGCCAGCAGCCCGTCCTACGAGCAGTACTTC CASSPSYEQYF
TRBJ2-5 NA TRBV28 NA TGTGCCAGCAGCTCGGTTGTAGTGGTTGTAGAGACCCAGTACTTC CASSSVVVVVETQYF
TRBJ2-1 NA TRBV28 NA TGTGCCAGCATTTTTCAGGGGTCCTCCTACAATGAGCAGTTCTTC CASIFQGSSYNEQFF
TRBJ2-1 TRBD1 TRBV15 few TGTGCCACCAGCACAGACAGGGCTCATGAGCAGTTCTTC CATSTDRAHEQFF
TRBJ2-4 NA TRBV27 NA TGTGCCAGCAGTTCCTTCGGGAGCTCTAAGAACATTCAGTACTTC CASSSFGSSKNIQYF
TRBJ2-6 NA TRBV21-1 NA TGTGCCAGCAGCAAAGAGTCAACCACGGTGCTCGGGGCCAACGTCCTGACTTTC CASSKESTTVLGANVLTF
TRBJ2-5 TRBD1 TRBV6-1 NA TGTGCCAGCACCGCCTTCACAGGGGTGGTAGGAGAGACCCAGTACTTC CASTAFTGVVGETQYF